The 7 T cell receptor beta chains listed next were all sequenced from one sample in a study of identical twins. Each CDR3 protein is one row after TCRdb ran MiXCR on the 5' RACE reads. The profile shows some 630,000 distinct CDR3 sequences, under 8.5% of them singletons. This same sample was also taken into another study, of yellow fever vaccine responses in identical twins.

Material: PBMCs. These receptors were collected from a woman between 18 and 30 years old in good health.

This clonotype has a count of ten or more. The chain recombines TRBV11-2 with TRBJ2-1, with TRBD2 matching over 10 bases. The trim removed 5 bases at V and 6 bases at J, leaving 7 bases unmatched. CDR3 length: 15 residues. Germline V gene sequence: CDR1 SGHAT, CDR2 FQNNGV. CDR3: CASSHRSGGTNEQFF. The CDR3 DNA sequence: TGTGCCAGCAGCCACCGTAGCGGGGGGACCAATGAGCAGTTCTTC.

This clonotype was found a few times. The V call is TRBV27, the J call TRBJ2-7, with 11 bases matching TRBD2. Germline V lookup: CDR1 MNHEY, CDR2 SMNVEV (reference sequence). There are 16 residues in the CDR3. V shed 5 bases and J 7 bases; nucleotides not matched to a gene: 13. The CDR3 nucleotides are TGTGCCAGCAGTGCCTCACCCACTAGCGGGAGTGGTGAGCAGTACTTC. Its protein is CASSASPTSGSGEQYF.

This clonotype was seen many times. The rearrangement joins TRBV28 to TRBJ2-5, with a possible D match to TRBD1 (5 bases). Trimming pared 7 bases from V and 2 bases from J, leaving 14 bases between. This CDR3 has 14 amino acids. CDR1 MDHEN and CDR2 SYDVKM come from the germline V gene. CDR3 sequence (DNA): TGTGCCAGCACCGCATCTGGGGCTCAAGAGACCCAGTACTTC. Its translation is CASTASGAQETQYF.

The chain links TRBV12-3 or TRBV12-4 to TRBJ2-7; 7 bases map to TRBD1. V lost 2 bases and J lost 3; bases outside the gene matches: 7. The CDR3 length is 15 residues. CDR3: CASSLYPGQSYEQYF. The CDR3 DNA reads as TGTGCCAGCAGTTTATATCCGGGACAGAGCTACGAGCAGTACTTC.

The chain links TRBV20-1 to TRBJ2-3; 8 nucleotides match TRBD2. The length of the CDR3 is 14 residues. The germline V gene encodes CDR1 DFQATT and CDR2 SNEGSKA (reference sequence). V shed 5 bases, J shed 4 bases, and the junction held 8 bases outside the gene matches. Here the CDR3 reads CSAGTSLVPDTQYF. For the CDR3, the DNA is TGCAGTGCTGGGACTAGTCTCGTTCCAGATACGCAGTATTTT.

This clonotype was recorded a few times. The chain joins TRBV4-1 to TRBJ2-1; TRBD1 matches 8 bases. CDR3 length: 15 residues. The V gene's germline CDR1 is MGHRA and CDR2 YSYEKL. The V and J ends lost 2 bases and 9 bases, in that order; junction bases with no gene match: 9. CDR3 bases: TGCGCCAGCAGCCAACCGGGACAGGTGACGGTTGAGCAGTTCTTC. Translated: CASSQPGQVTVEQFF.

This clonotype appeared a few times. The chain is built from TRBV28 and TRBJ2-1; D not certain. The V end was cut by 3 bases, the J end by 11 bases, with 11 bases between. The CDR3 is 12 residues long. Germline loops: CDR1 MDHEN, CDR2 SYDVKM. In DNA form, the CDR3 reads TGTGCCAGCAGTTTGAAATTCGACCAGCAGTTCTTC. Protein product: CASSLKFDQQFF.